Listed here are 30 T cell receptor beta chains from one sample, sequenced in a study of T cell responses to AZD1222 COVID-19 vaccine. The data were produced by immunoSEQ multiplex PCR, yet TCRdb's version contains in-frame clones alone and is incomplete. Of 150,000 to 200,000 clones listed, about 89% were seen once; the top ten hold 1.5% to 2%. Sequencing used peripheral blood, obtained on day 0 of AZD1222 vaccination. These receptors were obtained from an adult in good health.

This rearrangement joins TRBV7-2 to TRBJ2-2; D is ambiguous. This CDR3 is built from 17 residues. Germline V gene lookup returns CDR1 SGHTA and CDR2 FQGNSA. V was pared by 2 bases and J by 0 bases, with 13 bases between. The CDR3 protein is CASSLNSGRANTGELFF. CDR3 bases: TGTGCCAGCAGCTTAAACTCGGGCCGGGCGAACACCGGGGAGCTGTTTTTT.

This chain links TRBV4-1 with TRBJ1-2; D is undetermined. The V end was cut by 0 bases, the J end by 5 bases, with 13 bases between. The CDR3 is 15 amino acids. Per the germline V gene, CDR1 is MGHRA and CDR2 is YSYEKL. CDR3 amino acids: CASSQDQSPRYGYTF. CDR3 in DNA: TGCGCCAGCAGCCAAGATCAAAGCCCGCGGTATGGCTACACCTTC.

This chain links TRBV24-1 with TRBJ1-5; TRBD1 might be the D (6 bases). Germline CDR1 reads KGHDR; CDR2 reads SFDVKD. CDR3 length equals 21 residues. Trimming took 4 bases from V and 0 from J, leaving 27 bases between them. The CDR3 sequence is CATSEPHRETRPFLSNQPQHF. The CDR3 nucleotides read TGTGCCACCAGTGAACCGCACAGGGAAACCAGACCATTCCTTAGCAATCAGCCCCAGCATTTT.

This rearrangement joins TRBV25-1 to TRBJ1-1, with D perhaps matching TRBD1 (5 bases). CDR3 length equals 15 residues. Germline CDR1 is MGHDK and CDR2 is SYGVNS. The V gene lost 6 bases and the J gene lost 6 bases, with 20 bases spanning the gap. The CDR3 sequence is CASSEEGAPRAEAFF. In nucleotides, the CDR3 is TGTGCCAGCAGCGAGGAAGGGGCGCCCCGGGCTGAAGCTTTCTTT. The entire variable domain, with the rest obtained from reference TRBV25-1 and TRBJ1-1, is as follows: EADIYQTPRYLVIGTGKKITLECSQTMGHDKMYWYQQDPGMELHLIHYSYGVNSTEKGDLSSESTVSRIRTEHFPLTLESARPSHTSQYLCASSEEGAPRAEAFFGQGTRLTVV.

The chain couples TRBV7-3 to TRBJ2-3, with 10 positions matching TRBD2. Germline V gene data show CDR1 as SGHTA and CDR2 as FQGTGA. The V segment lost 5 bases and the J segment 6 bases; nucleotides outside the gene matches: 11. The length of the CDR3 is 16 residues. The CDR3 here is CASSPGTSAKGDTQYF. For the CDR3, the DNA is TGTGCCAGCAGCCCAGGGACTAGCGCAAAAGGCGATACGCAGTATTTT.

This chain connects TRBV6-2 or TRBV6-3 to TRBJ1-1, with D uncertain. V was pared by 2 bases and J by 1 base, with 2 bases between. In germline, CDR1 is MNHEY, CDR2 SVGEGT. The CDR3 covers 12 residues. CDR3 DNA: TGTGCCAGCAGTTACGCGAACACTGAAGCTTTCTTT. This encodes CASSYANTEAFF.

The DNA for the CDR3 is TGTGCCAGCAGCTTGGGGGGCAGGGGAGAGACCCAGTACTTC. Translating gives CASSLGGRGETQYF. The genes are TRBV5-4 and TRBJ2-5; D may be TRBD1 (6 bases). Deletions cut 0 bases from V and 4 bases from J, with 10 bases between. Germline-derived CDR1 and CDR2 are SGHNT and YYREEE (reference sequence). The CDR3 contains 14 residues. Complete variable domain (other parts from reference TRBV5-4 and TRBJ2-5): ETGVTQSPTHLIKTRGQQVTLRCSSQSGHNTVSWYQQALGQGPQFIFQYYREEENGRGNFPPRFSGLQFPNYSSELNVNALELDDSALYLCASSLGGRGETQYFGPGTRLLVL.

J is TRBJ2-2 and V is TRBV7-3, with D perhaps matching TRBD1 (5 bases). Trimming took 1 base from V and 3 from J, leaving 9 bases between them. There are 15 residues in the CDR3. The germline V gene has CDR1 SGHTA and CDR2 FQGTGA. This CDR3 reads CASSLSLGHTGELFF. As DNA, the CDR3 is TGTGCCAGCAGCTTAAGCTTGGGGCACACCGGGGAGCTGTTTTTT.

The chain carries TRBV18 and TRBJ1-1; no clear D. CDR1 and CDR2 from the germline V gene are KGHSH and LQKENI. V was cut by 2 bases and J by 0 bases, with 7 bases left in between. This CDR3 region has 14 residues. DNA of the CDR3: TGTGCCAGCTCACCAGAGTACTTGAACACTGAAGCTTTCTTT. It is translated as CASSPEYLNTEAFF. The complete variable domain, with remaining parts taken from reference TRBV18 and TRBJ1-1, reads NAGVMQNPRHLVRRRGQEARLRCSPMKGHSHVYWYRQLPEEGLKFMVYLQKENIIDESGMPKERFSAEFPKEGPSILRIQQVVRGDSAAYFCASSPEYLNTEAFFGQGTRLTVV.

This clone occurred a few times. The chain is built from TRBV5-1 and TRBJ2-7, with D tentatively TRBD1 or TRBD2 (5 bases each). This CDR3 contains 15 residues. Germline assignment: CDR1 SGHRS and CDR2 YFSETQ. Trimming pared 1 base from V and 3 bases from J, leaving 14 bases between. CDR3 sequence: CASSLYEGMNYEQYF. The DNA of the CDR3 is TGCGCCAGCAGCTTGTACGAGGGGATGAACTACGAGCAGTACTTC.

Only a few counts were recorded for this clone. The rearrangement links TRBV4-1 to TRBJ1-5; 7 bases fit TRBD1. Per germline, CDR1 MGHRA and CDR2 YSYEKL. J was trimmed by 6 bases and V by 0 bases; bases with no gene match: 8. The CDR3 runs to 16 residues. This CDR3 reads CASSQDQGGAGQPQHF. CDR3 bases: TGCGCCAGCAGCCAAGACCAGGGGGGCGCAGGTCAGCCCCAGCATTTT.

V usage is TRBV27 and J usage is TRBJ2-7; D is possibly TRBD2 (6 bases). The CDR3 sequence is 14 residues long. V dropped 4 bases and J dropped 6 bases, with 16 bases sitting between them. Germline-derived CDR1 and CDR2 are MNHEY and SMNVEV (reference sequence). CDR3 in DNA: TGTGCCAGCAGTTCTCTTGTGGAGGGAGCCGAGCAGTACGTC. Its translation is CASSSLVEGAEQYV.

The rearrangement joins TRBV30 to TRBJ2-1; 15 bases are a match to TRBD2. This CDR3 region has 16 residues. Per germline, CDR1 GTSNPN and CDR2 SVGIG (reference sequence). Trimming removed 3 bases from V and 6 bases from J; junction bases left unmatched: 6. This CDR3 reads CAWSNPGLAGGNEQFF. The DNA for the CDR3 is TGTGCCTGGAGCAACCCGGGACTAGCGGGGGGCAATGAGCAGTTCTTC.

The V call is TRBV30, the J call TRBJ1-2; no clear D. Trimming left V 7 bases short and J 4 bases short, with 16 bases between. This CDR3 region has 13 residues. In germline, CDR1 is GTSNPN, CDR2 SVGIG (reference sequence). The CDR3 DNA is TGTGCCTACATGGACGATAAGACCTATGGCTACACCTTC. Protein: CAYMDDKTYGYTF.

The CDR3, as DNA: TGTGCCAGCAGTTACTTGGGTAATGAGCAGTTCTTC. Its protein product is CASSYLGNEQFF. The chain links TRBV6-5 to TRBJ2-1; no reliable D call. From germline, CDR1 is MNHEY and CDR2 SVGAGI. V was trimmed by 1 base and J by 7 bases, leaving 5 bases between them. This CDR3 spans 12 amino acids.

This clone was seen just once. This rearrangement joins TRBV2 to TRBJ1-1, with 7 positions matching TRBD1. Germline CDR1 SNHLY, CDR2 FYNNEI. The CDR3 has 15 amino acids. With 3 bases clipped from V and 5 bases from J, the junction kept 9 bases outside the gene matches. This CDR3 is CASSEAAGGGTEAFF. The CDR3 coding sequence is TGTGCCAGCAGTGAGGCGGCAGGGGGGGGTACTGAAGCTTTCTTT. The full variable domain, its missing parts supplied by reference TRBV2 and TRBJ1-1, is EPEVTQTPSHQVTQMGQEVILRCVPISNHLYFYWYRQILGQKVEFLVSFYNNEISEKSEIFDDQFSVERPDGSNFTLKIRSTKLEDSAMYFCASSEAAGGGTEAFFGQGTRLTVV.

A few counts support this clone. The chain has TRBV30 and TRBJ2-2, with a weak D call TRBD1 (6 bases). Germline V gene sequence: CDR1 GTSNPN, CDR2 SVGIG (reference sequence). The CDR3 consists of 15 residues. V was pared by 3 bases and J by 6 bases, with 17 bases between. As DNA, the CDR3 is TGTGCCTGGAGCGCCCTGATAAAGGGGGCCGGGGAGCTGTTTTTT. Amino acid sequence: CAWSALIKGAGELFF. The variable domain in full, with the rest retrieved from reference TRBV30 and TRBJ2-2, is SQTIHQWPATLVQPVGSPLSLECTVEGTSNPNLYWYRQAAGRGLQLLFYSVGIGQISSEVPQNLSASRPQDRQFILSSKKLLLSDSGFYLCAWSALIKGAGELFFGEGSRLTVL.

The rearrangement joins TRBV6-2 or TRBV6-3 to TRBJ2-7; the D call may be TRBD1 or TRBD2 (5 bases each). Germline CDR1 and CDR2: MNHEY and SVGEGT. Trimming removed 0 bases at V and 4 bases at J, with 19 bases between. The CDR3 spans 17 residues. The CDR3 sequence: CASSYSHRDLKPYEQYF. The CDR3 DNA reads TGTGCCAGCAGTTACTCCCACCGGGACCTCAAGCCTTACGAGCAGTACTTC.

The rearrangement joins TRBV10-3 to TRBJ2-1, with D maybe TRBD1 (6 bases). CDR3 size: 13 residues. V was clipped by 6 bases and J by 8 bases, with 14 bases between them. Looked up from germline, CDR1 is ENHRY and CDR2 is SYGVKD. The CDR3 coding sequence is TGTGCCATCAGCGAACGGTCAGGGGATGAGCAGTTCTTC. Translating it yields CAISERSGDEQFF.

V usage is TRBV6-5 and J usage is TRBJ2-7; 7 nucleotides agree with TRBD1. Trimming at V came to 8 bases and at J to 0 bases, leaving 7 bases not matched to a gene. Germline CDR1 is MNHEY and CDR2 is SVGAGI. This CDR3 is built from 14 residues. The CDR3 spells CASVGWDSSYEQYF. Here the CDR3 DNA reads TGTGCCAGCGTGGGGTGGGACAGCTCCTACGAGCAGTACTTC.

This clone was counted between two and nine times. The chain carries TRBV5-1 and TRBJ2-2, with TRBD2 identical over 13 bases. V was pared by 4 bases and J by 0 bases, with 3 bases of the junction left unmatched. CDR1 and CDR2 from the germline V gene are SGHRS and YFSETQ. The CDR3 loop spans 17 amino acids. The CDR3 region has the DNA TGCGCCAGCAGCCGACTAGCGGGGGGAACGAACACCGGGGAGCTGTTTTTT. This gives the protein CASSRLAGGTNTGELFF.

V usage is TRBV24-1 and J usage is TRBJ2-5, with TRBD2 matching over 9 bases. CDR1 is KGHDR and CDR2 is SFDVKD in the germline V gene. The length of the CDR3 is 17 residues. Losses at the gene ends were 3 bases for V and 3 bases for J; bases not matched to a gene: 10. CDR3 nucleotides: TGTGCCACCAGTGATCTTGGTAGCGGGAGTCGGGAAGAGACCCAGTACTTC. It is translated as CATSDLGSGSREETQYF.

This sequence joins TRBV6-5 and TRBJ2-7; 10 nucleotides agree with TRBD1. Germline assignment: CDR1 MNHEY and CDR2 SVGAGI. Germline trimming cut 6 bases from V and 2 bases from J; bases unmatched to any gene: 4. The CDR3 length is 14 residues. The CDR3 sequence: CASRTGTGAYEQYF. DNA of the CDR3: TGTGCCAGCAGAACCGGGACAGGGGCCTACGAGCAGTACTTC.

This chain joins TRBV19 and TRBJ1-4; D is perhaps TRBD1 (5 bases). The CDR3 is made up of 15 amino acids. Germline V gene data show CDR1 as LNHDA and CDR2 as SQIVND (reference sequence). The V gene lost 4 bases and the J gene lost 7 bases, with 16 bases spanning the gap. CDR3 residues: CASSTRWTGGEKLFF. The CDR3 nucleotides read TGTGCCAGTAGTACCCGGTGGACTGGGGGTGAAAAACTGTTTTTT.

The CDR3 DNA follows: TGTGCCAGCAGCTTAGCGCGGTACCCATCAATTTTTCGTGGAAACACCATATATTTT. Translated: CASSLARYPSIFRGNTIYF. This chain links TRBV11-2 with TRBJ1-3; D is uncertain. V lost 1 base to trimming and J lost 3 bases, with 22 bases between them. Germline CDR1 and CDR2: SGHAT and FQNNGV. This CDR3 is built from 19 residues.

V is TRBV6-5 and J is TRBJ2-2; TRBD1 agrees at 9 bases. The junction had 5 bases not matched to a gene; V was cut back by 8 bases and J by 1 base. Per the germline V gene, CDR1 is MNHEY and CDR2 is SVGAGI. This CDR3 spans 15 amino acids. The CDR3 DNA reads TGTGCCAGCTGTAAGGGACAGGGGAACACCGGGGAGCTGTTTTTT. Translation: CASCKGQGNTGELFF.

The chain recombines TRBV24-1 with TRBJ1-5; the match to TRBD1 covers 10 bases. This CDR3 region has 15 residues. J was trimmed by 7 bases and V by 5 bases; bases with no gene match: 7. Germline V gene sequence: CDR1 KGHDR, CDR2 SFDVKD. The CDR3 DNA sequence: TGTGCCACCAGTGCCGGGGACAGGGGACAGCAGCCCCAGCATTTT. Protein sequence: CATSAGDRGQQPQHF.

This sequence joins TRBV7-2 and TRBJ1-1; D unclear. Trimming cost V 2 bases and J 3 bases, with 7 bases left between them. The CDR3 sequence is 13 residues long. Germline V gene data show CDR1 as SGHTA and CDR2 as FQGNSA. The CDR3 DNA follows: TGTGCCAGCAGCTTATCTTGGGACACTGAAGCTTTCTTT. This encodes CASSLSWDTEAFF.

The chain joins TRBV6-5 to TRBJ2-7, with a possible D match to TRBD1 (6 bases). The V gene lost 4 bases and the J gene lost 0 bases, with 10 bases spanning the gap. The germline gives CDR1 MNHEY, CDR2 SVGAGI. The CDR3 runs 14 residues. In DNA, the CDR3 is TGTGCCAGCAGTTCTGGACAGAGCTCCTACGAGCAGTACTTC. Protein product: CASSSGQSSYEQYF.

The chain is built from TRBV28 and TRBJ1-2; maybe TRBD1 (6 bases). Trimming took 5 bases from V and 5 from J, leaving 9 bases between them. This CDR3 spans 12 amino acids. The germline V gene has CDR1 MDHEN and CDR2 SYDVKM. The chain's CDR3 is CASSAGVYGYTF. In DNA form, the CDR3 reads TGTGCCAGCAGTGCAGGGGTTTATGGCTACACCTTC.